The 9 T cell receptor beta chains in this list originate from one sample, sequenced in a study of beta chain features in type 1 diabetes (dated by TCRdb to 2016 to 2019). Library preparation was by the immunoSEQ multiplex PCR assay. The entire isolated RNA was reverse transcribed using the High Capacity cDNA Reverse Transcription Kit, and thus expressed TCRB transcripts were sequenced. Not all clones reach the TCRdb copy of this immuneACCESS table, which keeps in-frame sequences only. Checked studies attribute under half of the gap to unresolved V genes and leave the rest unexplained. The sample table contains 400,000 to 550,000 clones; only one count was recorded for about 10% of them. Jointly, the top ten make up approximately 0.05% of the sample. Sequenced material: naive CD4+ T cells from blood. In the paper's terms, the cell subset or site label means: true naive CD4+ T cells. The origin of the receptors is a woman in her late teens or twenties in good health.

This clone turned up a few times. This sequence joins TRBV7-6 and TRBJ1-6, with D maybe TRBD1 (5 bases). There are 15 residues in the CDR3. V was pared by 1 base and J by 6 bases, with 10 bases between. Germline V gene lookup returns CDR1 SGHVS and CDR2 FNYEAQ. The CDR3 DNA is TGTGCCAGCAGCTTAGGGGGCTTCCGTAATTCACCCCTCCACTTT. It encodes CASSLGGFRNSPLHF.

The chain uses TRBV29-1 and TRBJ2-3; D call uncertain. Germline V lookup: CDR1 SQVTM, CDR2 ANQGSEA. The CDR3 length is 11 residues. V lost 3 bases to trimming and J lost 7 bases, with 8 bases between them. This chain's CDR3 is CSVEPTNTQYF. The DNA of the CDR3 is TGCAGCGTTGAGCCTACTAATACGCAGTATTTT.

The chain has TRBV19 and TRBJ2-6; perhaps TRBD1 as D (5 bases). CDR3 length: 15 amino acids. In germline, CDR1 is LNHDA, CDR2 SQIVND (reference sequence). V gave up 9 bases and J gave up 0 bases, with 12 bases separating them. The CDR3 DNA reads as TGTGCCAGCATCCCACAGGACTCTGGGGCCAACGTCCTGACTTTC. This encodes CASIPQDSGANVLTF. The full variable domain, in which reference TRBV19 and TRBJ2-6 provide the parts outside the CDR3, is DGGITQSPKYLFRKEGQNVTLSCEQNLNHDAMYWYRQDPGQGLRLIYYSQIVNDFQKGDIAEGYSVSREKKESFPLTVTSAQKNPTAFYLCASIPQDSGANVLTFGAGSRLTVL.

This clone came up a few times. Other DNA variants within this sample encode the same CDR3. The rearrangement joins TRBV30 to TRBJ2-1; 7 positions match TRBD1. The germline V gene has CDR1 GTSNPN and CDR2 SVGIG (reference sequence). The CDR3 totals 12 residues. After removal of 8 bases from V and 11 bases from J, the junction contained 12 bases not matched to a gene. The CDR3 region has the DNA TGTGCCCGGAACAGGGGCGGTACTAAGCAGTTCTTC. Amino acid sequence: CARNRGGTKQFF. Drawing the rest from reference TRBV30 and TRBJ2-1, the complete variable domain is SQTIHQWPATLVQPVGSPLSLECTVEGTSNPNLYWYRQAAGRGLQLLFYSVGIGQISSEVPQNLSASRPQDRQFILSSKKLLLSDSGFYLCARNRGGTKQFFGPGTRLTVL.

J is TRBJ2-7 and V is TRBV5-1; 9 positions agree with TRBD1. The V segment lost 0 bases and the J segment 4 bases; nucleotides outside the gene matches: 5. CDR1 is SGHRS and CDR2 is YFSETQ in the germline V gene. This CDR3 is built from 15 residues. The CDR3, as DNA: TGCGCCAGCAGCTTGGTGGAAGACAGGGGGTACGAGCAGTACTTC. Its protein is CASSLVEDRGYEQYF.

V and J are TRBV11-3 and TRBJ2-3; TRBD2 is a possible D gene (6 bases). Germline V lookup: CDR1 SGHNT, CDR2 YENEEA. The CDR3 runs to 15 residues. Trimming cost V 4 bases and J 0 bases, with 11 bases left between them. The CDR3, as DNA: TGTGCCAGCAGCTCCCGGACTACAAGCACAGATACGCAGTATTTT. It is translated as CASSSRTTSTDTQYF.

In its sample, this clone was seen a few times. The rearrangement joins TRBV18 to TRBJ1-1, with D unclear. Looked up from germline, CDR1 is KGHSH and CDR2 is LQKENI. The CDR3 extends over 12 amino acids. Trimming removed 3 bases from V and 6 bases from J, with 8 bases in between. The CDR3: CASSPPYAEAFF. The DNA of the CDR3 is TGTGCCAGCTCACCTCCGTATGCTGAAGCTTTCTTT.

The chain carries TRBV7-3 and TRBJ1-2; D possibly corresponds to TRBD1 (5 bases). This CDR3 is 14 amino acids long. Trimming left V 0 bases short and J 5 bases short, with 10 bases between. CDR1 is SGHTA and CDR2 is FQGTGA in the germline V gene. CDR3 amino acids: CASSLTPRTYGYTF. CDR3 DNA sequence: TGTGCCAGCAGCTTAACACCTCGGACATATGGCTACACCTTC.

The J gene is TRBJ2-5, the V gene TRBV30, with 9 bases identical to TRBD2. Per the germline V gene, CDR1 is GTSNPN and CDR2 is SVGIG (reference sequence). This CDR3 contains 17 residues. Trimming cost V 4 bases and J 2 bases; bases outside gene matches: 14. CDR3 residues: CAWKRGRTSGWQETQYF. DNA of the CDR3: TGTGCCTGGAAGCGAGGCCGAACTAGCGGGTGGCAAGAGACCCAGTACTTC.